This note documents a single T cell receptor (beta chain) sequence. This sample was taken from a study of blood T cell repertoires in COVID-19. Overall study context: Italy, Spain and the United States were the sources of the convalescent and acute COVID-19 samples.

Method: immunoSEQ multiplex PCR; TCRdb's copy keeps in-frame clones and lacks some. In the table there are 120,000 to 150,000 clones, roughly 82% of which are singletons. The CDR3 covers 11 residues. Trimming left V 7 bases short and J 10 bases short, with 13 bases between. Germline lookup yields CDR1 LNHDA and CDR2 SQIVND (reference sequence). The material sequenced was peripheral blood. The chain has TRBV19 and TRBJ1-1; possible D gene TRBD1, 5 bases. The TCR sequence derives from a human donor with acute or convalescent COVID-19. The donor label of this sample is uncertain. CDR3 in DNA: TGTGCCAGTAAAGGTCCGGGGGGAGCTTTCTTT. As protein: CASKGPGGAFF.